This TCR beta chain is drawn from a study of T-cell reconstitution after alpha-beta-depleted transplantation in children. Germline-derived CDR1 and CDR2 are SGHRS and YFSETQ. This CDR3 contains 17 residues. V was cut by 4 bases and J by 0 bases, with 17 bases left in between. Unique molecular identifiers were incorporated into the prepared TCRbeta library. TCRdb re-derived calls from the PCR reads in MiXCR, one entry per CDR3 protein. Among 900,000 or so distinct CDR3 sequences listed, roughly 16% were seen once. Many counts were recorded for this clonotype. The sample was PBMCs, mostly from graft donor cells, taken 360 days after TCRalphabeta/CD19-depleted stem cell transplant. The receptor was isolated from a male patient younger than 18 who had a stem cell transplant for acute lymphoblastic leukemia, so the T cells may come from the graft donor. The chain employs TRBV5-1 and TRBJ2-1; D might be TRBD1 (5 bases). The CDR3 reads CASSRFIQESSYNEQFF. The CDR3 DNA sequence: TGCGCCAGCAGCCGTTTTATACAGGAAAGCTCCTACAATGAGCAGTTCTTC.